A single T cell receptor (beta chain) is shown here with its context. These data belong to a study of blood T cell repertoires in COVID-19. Assay: immunoSEQ multiplex PCR; the TCRdb copy retains only in-frame clones and omits some. The sample lists 150,000 to 200,000 clones; approximately 90% were seen once. The CDR3 runs 17 residues. After removal of 4 bases from V and 0 bases from J, the junction contained 7 bases not matched to a gene. Germline-derived CDR1 and CDR2 are LNHDA and SQIVND (reference sequence). Sequenced sample: peripheral blood. This TCR was sampled from a woman aged 18 to 35 who had recovered from COVID-19. The chain couples TRBV19 to TRBJ2-2, with TRBD1 matching over 8 bases. The CDR3 region has the DNA TGTGCCAGTAGTAAGGCCAGGGACAGGCCGAACACCGGGGAGCTGTTTTTT. Translation gives CASSKARDRPNTGELFF.